These 19 T cell receptor beta chains came from one sample sequenced in a study of early T cells in non-severe SARS-CoV-2 infection. One entry per CDR3 protein results from TCRdb running MiXCR on the 5' RACE reads. The sample includes around 60,000 distinct CDR3 sequences, roughly 21% seen only once; the top ten take approximately 16%. The specimen was whole blood, collected at baseline. The source is an adult who was a healthcare worker with PCR-confirmed SARS-CoV-2 infection or an uninfected control (not recorded which).

This clonotype was seen ten or more times. The chain recombines TRBV11-2 with TRBJ2-5, with D perhaps assigned TRBD1 or TRBD2 (6 bases each). The CDR3 length is 16 residues. Germline loops: CDR1 SGHAT, CDR2 FQNNGV. V was clipped by 7 bases and J by 5 bases, with 23 bases between them. The chain's CDR3 is CASTEALGGVEETQYF. CDR3 bases: TGTGCCAGCACCGAAGCTTTGGGGGGCGTCGAGGAGACCCAGTACTTC.

This clonotype occurred a few times. The CDR3 region is CASSGDPGQPQHF. The CDR3 nucleotides read TGTGCCAGCAGCGGGGATCCTGGGCAGCCCCAGCATTTT. This rearrangement joins TRBV9 to TRBJ1-5, with D uncertain. The CDR3 is 13 residues long. The V and J ends lost 3 bases and 7 bases respectively, with 11 bases between them. Germline-derived CDR1 and CDR2 are SGDLS and YYNGEE.

This chain's CDR3 is CASSRGENVNTEAFF. Written as DNA, the CDR3 is TGTGCCAGCAGCCGGGGTGAGAACGTGAACACTGAAGCTTTCTTT. The J gene is TRBJ1-1, the V gene TRBV4-2; D uncertain. V was cut by 4 bases and J by 0 bases, with 12 bases left in between. The V gene's germline CDR1 is LGHNA and CDR2 YNFKEQ. The CDR3 has 15 residues.

This chain links TRBV10-3 with TRBJ2-7; TRBD2 aligns across 12 bases. This CDR3 has 17 amino acids. CDR1 and CDR2 from the germline V gene are ENHRY and SYGVKD. V gave up 6 bases and J gave up 0 bases; unmatched junction bases: 9. The CDR3 reads CAIRDGTSGLSSYEQYF. CDR3 coding DNA: TGTGCCATCAGGGACGGGACTAGCGGGCTCAGCTCCTACGAGCAGTACTTC.

This rearrangement joins TRBV3-1 to TRBJ2-7; the D is unclear. Germline values: CDR1 LGHDT, CDR2 YNNKEL (reference sequence). Trimming left V 2 bases short and J 5 bases short, with 7 bases between. The CDR3 is 12 residues long. The CDR3 nucleotides are TGTGCCAGCAGCCAATCTATAAACGAGCAGTACTTC. It codes for CASSQSINEQYF.

In this sample, this clonotype turned up a few times. The V gene is TRBV6-2 or TRBV6-3, the J gene TRBJ1-3; D uncertain. V dropped 6 bases and J dropped 0 bases, with 21 bases sitting between them. Germline V CDR1 and CDR2: MNHEY, SVGEGT. The length of the CDR3 is 18 residues. CDR3 nucleotides: TGTGCCAGCAGCAACGCCGTAGGTCTGGGATACTCTGGAAACACCATATATTTT. Its protein is CASSNAVGLGYSGNTIYF.

The genes are TRBV7-9 and TRBJ1-1; a possible D gene is TRBD1 (5 bases). This CDR3 contains 17 residues. Trimming removed 5 bases at V and 3 bases at J, with 22 bases between. Germline CDR1 is SEHNR and CDR2 is FQNEAQ (reference sequence). CDR3 in DNA: TGTGCCAGCAGCCCACACCGTCTTGGGGGGAAGGACACTGAAGCTTTCTTT. Translating it yields CASSPHRLGGKDTEAFF.

In this sample, this clonotype turned up a few times. This chain joins TRBV7-6 and TRBJ1-4; D gene uncertain. This CDR3 comprises 14 residues. Trimming cost V 5 bases and J 11 bases, with 18 bases left between them. Germline V gene lookup returns CDR1 SGHVS and CDR2 FNYEAQ. The CDR3 reads CASSRSQEPEKLFF. The CDR3 coding sequence is TGTGCCAGCAGCCGGTCCCAGGAACCGGAGAAACTGTTTTTT.

This clonotype occurred many times. V gene TRBV30 combines with J gene TRBJ2-3; either TRBD1 or TRBD2 may fit D (5 bases each). The V and J ends lost 5 bases and 1 base respectively, with 10 bases between them. CDR1 GTSNPN and CDR2 SVGIG come from the germline V gene (reference sequence). There are 13 residues in the CDR3. CDR3 loop: CAWELGGTDTQYF. CDR3 bases: TGTGCCTGGGAACTAGGGGGCACAGATACGCAGTATTTT.

The gene calls are TRBV9 and TRBJ1-1; 7 bases are shared with TRBD1. Germline-derived CDR1 and CDR2 are SGDLS and YYNGEE. The CDR3 spans 15 residues. V shed 5 bases and J 0 bases; nucleotides not matched to a gene: 7. CDR3 nucleotide sequence: TGTGCCAGCAGTCCCCGACAGGGAATGAACACTGAAGCTTTCTTT. This translates into CASSPRQGMNTEAFF.

The CDR3 DNA reads TGTGCCAGCAGCTTAGGAGCCGGGGAGCTGTTTTTT. This translates into CASSLGAGELFF. The rearrangement links TRBV11-3 to TRBJ2-2; D unclear. V lost 1 base and J lost 6, with 3 bases in between. Germline CDR1 and CDR2: SGHNT and YENEEA. This CDR3 comprises 12 residues.

The chain has TRBV7-9 and TRBJ2-6; D unresolved. Trimming pared 3 bases from V and 3 bases from J, leaving 9 bases between. The CDR3 is 15 amino acids. CDR1 and CDR2 (germline): SEHNR, FQNEAQ (reference sequence). DNA of the CDR3: TGTGCCAGCAGCTTTTTTCTGCTTGGGGCCAACGTCCTGACTTTC. It translates to CASSFFLLGANVLTF.

The genes are TRBV12-3 or TRBV12-4 and TRBJ2-3; D ambiguous. Trimming took off 7 bases at V and 0 bases at J, with 11 bases between the two ends. There are 14 residues in the CDR3. In DNA, the CDR3 is TGTGCCAGCACCACATTTAGTAGCACAGATACGCAGTATTTT. Amino acids: CASTTFSSTDTQYF.

CDR3 loop: CASSRQFSSYEQYF. The CDR3 DNA follows: TGTGCCAGCAGCCGACAGTTTTCCTCCTACGAGCAGTACTTC. The genes are TRBV3-1 and TRBJ2-7, with D possibly TRBD1 on 5 matching bases. Germline V gene data show CDR1 as LGHDT and CDR2 as YNNKEL (reference sequence). V lost 4 bases and J lost 0, with 10 bases in between. The CDR3 has 14 amino acids.

This clonotype turned up a few times. The chain recombines TRBV12-3 or TRBV12-4 with TRBJ2-4; 7 nucleotides match TRBD1. The CDR3 extends over 16 amino acids. V lost 6 bases and J lost 6; bases outside the gene matches: 14. The CDR3 reads CASSQSFRDSGNIQYF. The CDR3 bases are TGTGCCAGCAGCCAATCCTTTAGGGACAGTGGAAACATTCAGTACTTC.

The gene calls are TRBV7-6 and TRBJ2-2; D is ambiguous. V dropped 5 bases and J dropped 0 bases, with 7 bases sitting between them. Per the germline V gene, CDR1 is SGHVS and CDR2 is FNYEAQ. The CDR3 extends over 14 amino acids. This CDR3 is CASSRRTNTGELFF. The CDR3 bases are TGTGCCAGCAGCAGACGGACGAACACCGGGGAGCTGTTTTTT.

The CDR3 here is CASSATGTSSEQYF. As DNA, the CDR3 is TGTGCCAGCAGCGCTACCGGGACTAGTAGCGAGCAGTACTTC. The genes are TRBV9 and TRBJ2-7, with 8 bases matching TRBD2. V lost 3 bases to trimming and J lost 6 bases; unmatched junction nucleotides: 8. CDR1 and CDR2 (germline): SGDLS, YYNGEE. The CDR3 runs to 14 residues.

This chain links TRBV3-1 with TRBJ1-1; D is possibly TRBD1 (6 bases). The CDR3 is 13 amino acids. V lost 4 bases and J lost 11, with 17 bases in between. The germline V gene has CDR1 LGHDT and CDR2 YNNKEL (reference sequence). The CDR3 region has the DNA TGTGCCAGCAGCCCCACCGACAGGAATGAGGCTTTCTTT. It yields the protein CASSPTDRNEAFF.

The CDR3 DNA reads as TGTGCCAGCAGCCAGGATCCGGGGGGGCAGGCAGATACGCAGTATTTT. Translated, it gives CASSQDPGGQADTQYF. The chain combines TRBV3-1 with TRBJ2-3, with 8 positions matching TRBD2. Germline assignment: CDR1 LGHDT and CDR2 YNNKEL (reference sequence). The junction had 9 bases not matched to a gene; V was cut back by 3 bases and J by 4 bases. This CDR3 spans 16 amino acids.